What follows is one T cell receptor beta chain and its context. The specificity of this receptor is unknown. Base qualities are not at hand, and no much larger clone is one base apart. Libraries came from the immunoSEQ multiplex PCR assay. For the multiplex PCR, a mixture combining 60 forward primers for TCR Vbeta segments and 13 reverse primers for TCR Jbeta segments was used. A multiplex PCR assay on genomic DNA amplified the CDR3 region of rearranged TCR beta genes. On the Illumina HiSeq System, the amplified TCR beta libraries were sequenced as 87-base-pair reads. The source study handled its data this way. A later analysis tallied 70 million to 100 million unique TCR beta chains across the approximately 670 repertoires, and around 12 million of those chains were shared by two or more donors. A nearest-neighbor algorithm error-corrected the raw reads and collapsed the reads into unique sequences, merging closely related sequences to remove PCR and sequencing errors. To assign V, D and J gene segments, CDR3 sequences were aligned to IMGT reference sequences. For a sequence to be retained, a match of at least six nucleotides was required to both a V gene segment and a J gene segment. A rearrangement was called productive if the CDR3 had no stop codons and remained in frame with V and J, and every other rearrangement was called non-productive. Following IMGT convention, CDR3 was defined as the stretch from the second conserved V-encoded cysteine up to the conserved J-encoded phenylalanine. Sequences without an unambiguous match to a single V gene segment were excluded from the earlier analysis of several hundred of the donors. In an earlier analysis of approximately 590 of the donors, a V segment was called functional when productive rearrangements were above 56.7%, and segregating when the standard deviation between donors exceeded 5%. A statistical classification framework was built for diagnosing cytomegalovirus status from the catalog of TCR beta chain sequences. A later analysis assigned V and J genes by comparing TCR nucleotide sequences with IMGT/GENE-DB human TR gene sequences. The TCRdist pipeline was used in a later analysis to assign CDR3 sequences and most-parsimonious VDJ recombination scenarios. In a later analysis, every TCR beta chain was defined by the combination of its CDR3 amino acid sequence and its V-gene family, and reads without a unique V-gene family were dropped. In a later analysis, 500 to 700 highly shared, low-generation-probability nucleotide sequences were removed to address suspected cross-contamination and a sequencing artifact. A later analysis calculated a clonal expansion index for each public chain from normalized within-repertoire ranks of inferred template counts. Generation probabilities in a later analysis came from a VDJ recombination model fitted to out-of-frame rearrangements, and those results were checked against IGoR. A later analysis scored TCR-TCR, TCR-HLA and TCR-CMV co-occurrence with hypergeometric tests, applying a repertoire-size bias correction to TCR pairs. In a later analysis, false discovery rates were estimated by permuting HLA or CMV assignments 20 times. A later analysis grouped co-occurring TCRs with DBSCAN, adding TCRdist sequence similarity when clustering within HLA-allele-positive subsets. For co-occurrence clustering, repertoires with fewer than 30,000 or more than 120,000 public chains were excluded, along with a handful of repertoires with anomalous nucleotide sharing. TCRdb's version of the immuneACCESS table is confined to in-frame rearrangements and falls short of the full clone set. An unresolved V gene accounts for under half of the shortfall where checked; the remainder is of unknown origin. That table furnishes V, J and clone size, whereas the DNA furnished D and trimming. For this sample there are under 150,000 clones; around three quarters appear just once. The top ten hold roughly 6.2% of the sample.

In total, 630 or so healthy bone marrow donors made up the cohort. All cohort members were sampled while nominally healthy, although unrecorded immune exposures were likely present. The donor was CMV seropositive and was included in the group of about 290 seropositive cohort members. A peripheral blood sample was provided by each donor, and peripheral blood mononuclear cells were used for TCR beta sequencing. Genomic DNA extraction from the blood cell samples was performed with the Qiagen DNeasy Blood Extraction Kit. This record comes from a study of cytomegalovirus exposure and HLA in healthy donors (dated by TCRdb to the late 2010s). Regarding the study in general: According to an earlier analysis of 587 of the donors, 200 million or so T cells yielded over 100 million unique TCR beta sequences and approximately 300 Gb of sequence data. An early release that covered approximately 600 HLA-typed donors contained approximately 300 gigabases of sequencing data and 85 million to 100 million unique TCR sequences. Of the 300 to 400 genotyped donors, over 70% fell in the genetic ancestry cluster associated with self-reported Caucasian donors. The study was designed to test whether signatures of past pathogen exposure could be identified by cataloging public T cell receptors. The T cell repertoires of several hundred subjects were profiled by immunosequencing and related to cytomegalovirus serostatus. Along with the approximately 620-subject first cohort, a separate validation cohort of roughly 110 different subjects was used. To predict cytomegalovirus infection status, the study combined high-throughput TCR immunosequencing, statistical association of individual TCRs with disease status, and machine learning. A later analysis re-analyzed previously published TCR beta repertoires from 666 donors and added high-resolution HLA genotyping to study TCR occurrence patterns. Rather than using new phenotypic data, the later analysis identified candidate immune exposures from TCR beta sequences and from how often those sequences occurred across donors. An earlier analysis of approximately 580 of the donors used high-throughput TCR beta sequencing to judge whether each TCR beta V gene segment behaved as functional or pseudogenic. Donor age, sex, ethnicity and CMV serostatus were compiled together with the repertoire data. Genome-wide SNP genotypes for about 65% of the roughly 670 donors were used in a later genetic analysis, which treated that subset as a discovery cohort. Every discovery cohort repertoire had been produced on one sequencing platform. HLA typing included class I and class II loci at four-digit resolution. Typing coverage varied by locus: roughly 620-640 donors for A, B, C, DRB1 and DQB1; more than 500 for DQA1; approximately 570 for DPA1; 400 to 480 for DPB1. About 5 DR-DQ haplotypes were handled as single units for association and clustering, since linkage in the cohort was strong. Across under 500 genotyped donors of the cohort, an average of approximately 240,000 unique TCR beta nucleotide sequences per donor were sequenced, and around 20% of those sequences were non-productive. Study-level results and caveats: A later genetic analysis associated a missense DCLRE1C variant with V-gene and J-gene trimming of TCR beta chains, and an independent cohort replicated the association. When HLA alleles, especially DR and DQ, strongly co-occurred, attributing TCR associations to individual alleles was difficult. Most TCR sequences were seen in very few donors, while some public TCRs were found in many individuals. At a false discovery rate of 0.05, a later analysis linked approximately 18,000 TCR beta sequences to specific HLA alleles. Several of the top co-occurrence clusters appeared to be linked to parvovirus B19, influenza, CMV and Epstein-Barr virus, according to a later analysis. A further reported finding was that TCR beta sequences accurately predicted the HLA-A and HLA-B alleles for most subjects in the first cohort. According to a later genetic analysis, donors in an Asian-associated ancestry cluster had fewer N-insertions in productive TCRs than the approximately 630-donor mean. Sequencing depth was assumed to be roughly uniform across donors in the presence/absence analyses, though that assumption may not hold. Some IMGT-functional V segments, including TRBV6-2 and TRBV6-3, could not be told apart with the 87-base-pair reads, so those segments were excluded. In an earlier analysis of 450 to 750 of the donors, most TCR beta V segments appeared in productive rearrangements about 87% or about 30% of the time, broadly matching IMGT annotations. According to the authors, the approach could potentially be generalized to other disease states and immunological phenotypes. Correlated functional status among segregating V segments might reflect linkage disequilibrium, but an unknown experimental factor could not be ruled out. The earlier analysis of 587 of the donors excluded approximately 17 rarely observed V segments, including chromosome 9 orphons, because counts were too low. In a later analysis, HLA-associated TCR beta chains were found to be more clonally expanded and to have lower generation probabilities than equally common non-associated chains. The only immune exposure information available for the cohort was CMV serostatus. Most CMV-associated TCR beta chains appeared to be HLA-restricted in a later analysis, and the HLA associations seemed to be driven largely by CMV exposure. A total of about 180 TCR beta chains were listed by the study as associated with cytomegalovirus. A group of highly shared sequence variants was considered likely to be a technical artifact of the sequencing pipeline. In a later analysis, TCR association rates were found to vary across HLA loci, with the most associated TCRs seen for DRB1 alleles and the fewest for HLA-C alleles. Because some donors lacked HLA typing at each locus, the association tests relied only on the typed subset. Only TCR beta chains were sequenced in this cohort, and the absence of alpha or paired-chain data limited detectable features. A few of the identified cytomegalovirus-associated TCR beta chains were confirmed in vitro to be specific for cytomegalovirus antigens. In both the original and validation cohorts, the classifier was reported to diagnose cytomegalovirus status with high specificity and sensitivity.

Trimming takes 7 bases off V and 3 bases off J; junction bases not matched to a gene: 11. The germline V gene specifies SQVTM as CDR1 and ANQGSEA as CDR2. Taken from cysteine to phenylalanine, the CDR3 has 14 residues. Only the CDR3 DNA is retained, 42 bases long and in frame from the first base. The origin of this receptor is a woman in her thirties or forties in good health and CMV-seropositive. The chain is encoded by TRBV29-1 joined to TRBJ2-7, and 8 junctional nucleotides match TRBD1. Sample: PBMCs. The DNA sequence is as follows: TGCAGCGCTTACGGACCCGGGACAGGCTACGAGCAGTACTTC. Protein translation: CSAYGPGTGYEQYF.